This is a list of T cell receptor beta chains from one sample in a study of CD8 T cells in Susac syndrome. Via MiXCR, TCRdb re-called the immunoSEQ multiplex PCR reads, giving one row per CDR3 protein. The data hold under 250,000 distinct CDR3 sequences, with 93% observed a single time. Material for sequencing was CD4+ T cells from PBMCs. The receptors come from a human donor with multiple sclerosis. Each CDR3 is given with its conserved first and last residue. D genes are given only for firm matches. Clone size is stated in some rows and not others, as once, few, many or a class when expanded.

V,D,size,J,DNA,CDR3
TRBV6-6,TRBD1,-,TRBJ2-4,TGTGCCAGCAGGATGGGACAGGCGACAGCCAAAAACATTCAGTACTTC,CASRMGQATAKNIQYF
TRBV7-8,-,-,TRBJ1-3,TGTGCCAGCAGCTTAGTAGCAGGGCCCCAGAGGGGAAACACCATATATTTT,CASSLVAGPQRGNTIYF
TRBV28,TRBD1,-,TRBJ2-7,TGTGCCAGCAGTTTCGAAGGACAGGGATTGGGCGAGCAGTACTTC,CASSFEGQGLGEQYF
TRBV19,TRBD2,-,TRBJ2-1,TGTGCCAGTAGTCCCGGACCCCCGAGACTAGCGGGAAGTACCAATGAGCAGTTCTTC,CASSPGPPRLAGSTNEQFF
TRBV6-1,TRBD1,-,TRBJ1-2,TGTGCCACCACGGACAGGGGGGCCTATGGCTACACCTTC,CATTDRGAYGYTF
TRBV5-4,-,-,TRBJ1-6,TGTGCCAGCAGCCTAGACAGGTCTAATTCACCCCTCCACTTT,CASSLDRSNSPLHF
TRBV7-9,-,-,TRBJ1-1,TGTGCCAGCAGCTTAGCGACAGGCCCGGACCATGAAGCTTTCTTT,CASSLATGPDHEAFF
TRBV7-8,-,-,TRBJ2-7,TGTGCCAGCAGCTACCCTATGTACGAGCAGTACTTC,CASSYPMYEQYF
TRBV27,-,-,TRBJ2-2,TGTGCCAGCAGTCCCCCCGGAGCGAGGACCGGGGAGCTGTTTTTT,CASSPPGARTGELFF
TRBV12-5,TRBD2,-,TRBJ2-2,TGTGCTAGTGGTTTGAGTAGCGGGGGGGCCGTGTACACCGGGGAGCTGTTTTTT,CASGLSSGGAVYTGELFF
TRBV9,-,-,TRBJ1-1,TGTGCCAGCAGCGTAGCTGGGGAGAACACTGAAGCTTTCTTT,CASSVAGENTEAFF
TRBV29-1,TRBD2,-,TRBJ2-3,TGCAGCGTTGAAGATAGCGGGGGGGATACGCAGTATTTT,CSVEDSGGDTQYF
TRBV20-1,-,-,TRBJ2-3,TGCAGTGCTAGAGCGGAGGCTAGAACAGATACGCAGTATTTT,CSARAEARTDTQYF
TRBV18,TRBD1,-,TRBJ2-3,TGTGCCAGCTCACCTGTTATAGGACAGGGCACAGATACGCAGTATTTT,CASSPVIGQGTDTQYF
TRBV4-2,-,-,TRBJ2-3,TGTGCCAGCAGCCAGATGAAGCGCCGGGACCTAATAAGCACAGATACGCAGTATTTT,CASSQMKRRDLISTDTQYF
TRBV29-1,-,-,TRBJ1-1,TGCAGCGTGGGCAGACAGGTGACGAACACTGAAGCTTTCTTT,CSVGRQVTNTEAFF
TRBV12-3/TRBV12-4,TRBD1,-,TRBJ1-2,TGTGCCAGCAGCCCTTTCGGGACAGGGGTCGATGGCTACACCTTC,CASSPFGTGVDGYTF
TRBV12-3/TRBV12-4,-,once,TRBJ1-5,TGTGCCATCCGCCAGGTTGATCAGCCCCAGCATTTT,CAIRQVDQPQHF
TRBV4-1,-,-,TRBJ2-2,TGCGCCAGCAGCCAAGTACCTAGGCAGAACACCGGGGAGCTGTTTTTT,CASSQVPRQNTGELFF
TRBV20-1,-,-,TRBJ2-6,TGCAGTGCTCGGCCATGGGGGGCCAACGTCCTGACTTTC,CSARPWGANVLTF
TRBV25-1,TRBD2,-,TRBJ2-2,TGTGCCAGCGTAGATAGCGGGAGAACCGGGGAGCTGTTTTTT,CASVDSGRTGELFF
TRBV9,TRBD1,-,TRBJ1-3,TGTGCCAGCAGCCCGACAGGGGGCCGAAACACCATATATTTT,CASSPTGGRNTIYF
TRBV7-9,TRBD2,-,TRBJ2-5,TGTGCCAGCAGCTTTACTAGCGGGGCCGAAGAAACCCAGTACTTC,CASSFTSGAEETQYF
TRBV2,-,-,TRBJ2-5,TGTGCCAGCATCTTCGCTGCGGGCCAAGAGACCCAGTACTTC,CASIFAAGQETQYF
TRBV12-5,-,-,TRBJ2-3,TGTGCTAGTGGTTTGCCCCCAGGGGATACGCAGTATTTT,CASGLPPGDTQYF
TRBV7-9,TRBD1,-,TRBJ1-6,TGTGCCAGCAGTAGACGCGACAGGGGCCATTATAATTCACCCCTCCACTTT,CASSRRDRGHYNSPLHF
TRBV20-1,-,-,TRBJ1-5,TGCAGTGCTTCGACAGGTTTGGAACAGCCCCAGCATTTT,CSASTGLEQPQHF
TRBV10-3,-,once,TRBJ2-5,TGTGCCATCAGTGAGTTTCAGGGTCGGGAAGAGACCCAGTACTTC,CAISEFQGREETQYF
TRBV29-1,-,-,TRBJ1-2,TGCAGCGTTGACAGGGACTATGGCTACACCTTC,CSVDRDYGYTF
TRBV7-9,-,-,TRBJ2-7,TGTGCCAGCAGCTTAACCCAGGGTTTGGCCGAGCAGTACTTC,CASSLTQGLAEQYF
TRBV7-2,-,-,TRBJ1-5,TGTGCCAGCAGCTTAGGGCAGGGCAATAGCAATCAGCCCCAGCATTTT,CASSLGQGNSNQPQHF